This TCR beta chain derives from a study of Graves' ophthalmopathy and Graves' hyperthyroidism. The study, taken as a whole, reports: Classification of ophthalmopathy versus stable hyperthyroidism by a 13-signature model yielded 85% to 90% sensitivity and around 81% specificity.

Uncontrolled infections, other autoimmune diseases, pregnancy or lactation barred patients from enrollment. Amplification of the TCR beta CDR3 regions used RNA transcripts (as template). RT-PCR was first run with HTBI primers, then multiplex PCR in a second round. In TCRdb, the multiplex PCR reads were re-called with MiXCR into one record per CDR3 protein. The sample contains under 200,000 distinct CDR3 sequences, more than 30% of which appear only once. Germline CDR1 and CDR2: SEHNR and FQNEAQ (reference sequence). The CDR3 sequence is 15 residues long. The V end was cut by 3 bases, the J end by 4 bases, with 15 bases between. This clonotype was detected many times. The antigen is undetermined.

This receptor was taken from a woman aged 40 to 55 with Graves' ophthalmopathy. The J gene is TRBJ1-2, the V gene TRBV7-9; possible D gene TRBD1, 6 bases. The sample consisted of peripheral blood. CDR3 loop: CASSLTGGIGYGYTF. DNA of the CDR3: TGTGCCAGCAGCTTGACAGGCGGTATTGGCTATGGCTACACCTTC.